This TCR beta chain derives from a study of monozygotic twins with inflammatory bowel disease. General study findings and limits: Whereas healthy co-twins had higher TCRbeta diversity (inverse Simpson), IBD patients had lower diversity.

As concerns this clonotype: Its antigen remains unidentified.

CDR3 length equals 14 residues. Germline assignment: CDR1 SEHNR and CDR2 FQNEAQ (reference sequence). TCRdb reprocessed the 5' RACE reads and reports one entry per CDR3 protein, with no DNA. This sample's table has 300,000 to 400,000 distinct CDR3 sequences. Sequencing input: blood. The clonotype was recovered from a human donor with ulcerative colitis or Crohn's disease, or a healthy co-twin of an affected twin (not recorded which). The chain employs TRBV7-9 and TRBJ2-7; TCRdb picks TRBD1, but there is no DNA to check that call. CDR3: CASSLGGTGDEQYF.